This T cell receptor beta chain was sequenced during a study of blood T cells in healthy people across ages. Study-level information: When template switching was applied, about one barcoded beta molecule was captured per two T cells. General study findings and limits: Unsorted PBMCs ruled out conclusive naive versus antigen-experienced comparison. Older individuals had lower TCR beta diversity per million T cells (the decline was roughly linear).

Sample-barcoded 5' priming and a J-beta primer mix drove a second PCR of roughly 6 to 12 cycles. TCRdb recomputed calls from the 5' RACE reads with MiXCR, one row per CDR3 protein. There are 870,000 or so distinct CDR3 sequences in the sample; more than 25% occur only once, and roughly a sixth lies in the top ten. This clonotype was observed a handful of times. What it binds is not known. The germline V gene encodes CDR1 MNHEY and CDR2 SMNVEV (reference sequence). The CDR3 length is 15 residues. V shed 3 bases and J shed 2 bases, with 13 bases lying between them. Ranging in age from roughly 6 to 95, the donors were healthy Caucasian individuals from Russia.

The TCR comes from a woman older than 75 in good health. The chain has TRBV27 and TRBJ1-2; unclear D gene. Material for sequencing was blood. As DNA, the CDR3 is TGTGCCAGCAGTTTTCGTTTGAGACAAAACTATGGCTACACCTTC. Protein: CASSFRLRQNYGYTF.